Detailed here is one TCR beta chain. This sample is drawn from a study of OX40 agonist ivuxolimab in advanced cancers. CDR3 length: 14 amino acids. Germline CDR1 and CDR2: MGHRA and YSYEKL. Clones were read by immunoSEQ multiplex PCR, and TCRdb kept only the in-frame ones, dropping some. The sample consists of some 74,000 clones, roughly 88% of them appearing once. The clonotype was recovered from an adult with an advanced solid tumor such as melanoma, head and neck, liver or kidney cancer. The chain links TRBV4-1 to TRBJ2-5; TRBD1 matches 7 bases. The DNA end favors TRBJ2-7, so the J call may be wrong. The sample consisted of CD4+ or CD8+ T cells sorted from blood, taken in a trial of the OX40 agonist ivuxolimab. CDR3 sequence reads: CASSQENRGYEQYF. In DNA form, the CDR3 reads TGCGCCAGCAGCCAAGAGAACAGGGGTTACGAGCAGTACTTC.